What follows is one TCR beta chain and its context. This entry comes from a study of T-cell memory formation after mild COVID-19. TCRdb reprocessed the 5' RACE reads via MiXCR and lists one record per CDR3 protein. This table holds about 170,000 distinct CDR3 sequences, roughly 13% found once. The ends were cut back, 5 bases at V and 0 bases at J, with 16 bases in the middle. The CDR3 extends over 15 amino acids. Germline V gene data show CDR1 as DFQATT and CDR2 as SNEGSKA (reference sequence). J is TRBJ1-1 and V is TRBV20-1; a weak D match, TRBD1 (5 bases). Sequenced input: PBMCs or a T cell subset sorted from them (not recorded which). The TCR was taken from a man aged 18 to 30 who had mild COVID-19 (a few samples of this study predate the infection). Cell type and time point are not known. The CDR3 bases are TGCAGTGCTCGCCACCGGGGGGTAATGAACACTGAAGCTTTCTTT. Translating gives CSARHRGVMNTEAFF.